This entry describes one TCR beta chain. These data originate in a study of shared clonotypes between healthy human individuals. Sequenced by immunoSEQ multiplex PCR; TCRdb stores in-frame clones only, minus some. This sample carries a few million clones, 80% to 95% of them seen once, and the ten largest clones take around 1.7%. CDR3 length: 14 amino acids. Germline V CDR1 and CDR2: LNHDA, SQIVND (reference sequence). V lost 5 bases and J lost 2; bases outside the gene matches: 5. In the naive CD8 group, cells lacked CD45RO and were positively selected for CCR7, so terminally differentiated effector memory CD45RA+ cells were left out.

The receptor's source is a man aged 18 to 30 in good health. Some clones in this sample may be carry-over from other donors' samples. Sequenced sample: naive CD8+ T cells from PBMCs. The gene calls are TRBV19 and TRBJ2-7; TRBD1 agrees at 8 bases. The CDR3 DNA follows: TGTGCCAGTAGTTGGGGCAGGGGGCCCTACGAGCAGTACTTC. Translated, it gives CASSWGRGPYEQYF.